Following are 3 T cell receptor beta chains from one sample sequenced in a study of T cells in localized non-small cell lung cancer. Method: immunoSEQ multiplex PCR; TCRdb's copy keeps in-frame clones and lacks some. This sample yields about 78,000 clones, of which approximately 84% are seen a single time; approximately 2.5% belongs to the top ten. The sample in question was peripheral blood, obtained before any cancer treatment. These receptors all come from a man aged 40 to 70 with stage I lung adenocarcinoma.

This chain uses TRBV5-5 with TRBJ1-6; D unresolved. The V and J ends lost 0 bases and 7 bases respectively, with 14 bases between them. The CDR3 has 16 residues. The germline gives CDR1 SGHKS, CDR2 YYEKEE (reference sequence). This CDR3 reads CASSLDRVEFNSPLHF. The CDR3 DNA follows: TGTGCCAGCAGCTTGGACAGAGTAGAGTTCAATTCACCCCTCCACTTT.

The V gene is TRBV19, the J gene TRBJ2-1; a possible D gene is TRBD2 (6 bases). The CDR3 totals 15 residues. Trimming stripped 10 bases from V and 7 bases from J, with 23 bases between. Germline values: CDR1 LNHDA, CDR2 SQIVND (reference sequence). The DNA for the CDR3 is TGTGCCACCAATAGCGGCGACCGGTTTTGGAATGAGCAGTTCTTC. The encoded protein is CATNSGDRFWNEQFF. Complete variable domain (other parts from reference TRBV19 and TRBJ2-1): DGGITQSPKYLFRKEGQNVTLSCEQNLNHDAMYWYRQDPGQGLRLIYYSQIVNDFQKGDIAEGYSVSREKKESFPLTVTSAQKNPTAFYLCATNSGDRFWNEQFFGPGTRLTVL.

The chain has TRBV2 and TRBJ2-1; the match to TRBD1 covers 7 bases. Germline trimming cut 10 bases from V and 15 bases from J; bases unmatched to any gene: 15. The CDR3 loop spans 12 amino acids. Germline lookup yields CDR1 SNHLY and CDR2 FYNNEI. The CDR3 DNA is TGTGCCACCCAAGCTGTACAGGGGAAGAGGTTCTTC. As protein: CATQAVQGKRFF.